Described below is a single T cell receptor beta chain sequence and its context. Germline is not matched at one junction end, which may reflect a read error. The record originates from a study of regulatory T cells in long-lasting Graves disease. Study-wide background: Prior antithyroid drug treatment in newly diagnosed Graves' patients lasted under 3 months.

The germline gives CDR1 MNHNS, CDR2 SASEGT. The CDR3 is 13 amino acids. Noted time point: newly diagnosed GD, antithyroid drugs for less than 3 months. PBMC RNA was the source of the TCR library. The authors built TCR beta libraries using iRepertoire HTBI primers and Arm-PCR of CDR3 regions. TCRdb re-analysed the multiplex PCR reads in MiXCR, keeping a single row per CDR3 protein. The repertoire has 350,000 to 550,000 distinct CDR3 sequences, 15% to 20% of them found once; the top ten carry 20% to 25%. This sample was also put to use in a study of T cells in Graves' hyperthyroidism and ophthalmopathy. As that report states: The definition of stable Graves' hyperthyroidism was no ophthalmopathy progression within 18 months. The HTBI set primed first-round TCR CDR3 RT-PCR. Ophthalmopathy was separated from stable hyperthyroidism by a 13 V-J model.

The sample in question was peripheral blood mononuclear cells (PBMCs), obtained at new diagnosis, from a patient treated with antithyroid drugs. The clonotype comes from a woman younger than 30 with Graves disease. V usage is TRBV6-1 and J usage is TRBJ1-5; unclear D gene. The DNA of the CDR3 is TGTGCCAGCACTGAAGCCCGAAGTCAGCCCCAGCATTTT. Protein: CASTEARSQPQHF.